This T cell receptor beta chain is from a study of cytomegalovirus exposure and HLA in healthy donors. The trim removed 0 bases at V and 5 bases at J, leaving 3 bases unmatched. The CDR3 length is 15 residues. Germline CDR1 is SGHRS and CDR2 is YFSETQ. With 60 Vbeta and 13 Jbeta primers, the PCR was carried out. The method was immunoSEQ multiplex PCR; TCRdb's version includes in-frame clones alone and lacks a portion of them. The table has roughly 180,000 clones, 80% seen once. The chain links TRBV5-1 to TRBJ1-5, with 9 bases matching TRBD1. This receptor was identified in a man aged 30-40 years in good health and CMV-seronegative. Sequencing was carried out using PBMCs. CDR3 DNA sequence: TGCGCCAGCAGCTTGGGAACAGGGGGCCATCAGCCCCAGCATTTT. Protein sequence: CASSLGTGGHQPQHF.